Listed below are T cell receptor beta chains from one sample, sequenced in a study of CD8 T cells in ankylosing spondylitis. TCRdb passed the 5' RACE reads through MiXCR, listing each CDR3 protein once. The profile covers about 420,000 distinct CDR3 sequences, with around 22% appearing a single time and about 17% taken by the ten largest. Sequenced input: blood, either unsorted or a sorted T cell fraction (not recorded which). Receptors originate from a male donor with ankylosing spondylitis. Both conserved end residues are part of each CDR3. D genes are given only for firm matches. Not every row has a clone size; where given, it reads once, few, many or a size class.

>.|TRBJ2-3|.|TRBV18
TGTGCCAGCTCACCGGGACGGATTAGCACAGATACGCAGTATTTT
CASSPGRISTDTQYF
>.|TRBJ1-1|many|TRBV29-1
TGCAGCGTTGGGCGCGCGAGGGTGATAGGTAGTGAAGCTTTCTTT
CSVGRARVIGSEAFF
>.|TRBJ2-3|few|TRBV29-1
TGCAGCGTTGGGGGGACCAGGGAAGCTAGCACAGATACGCAGTATTTT
CSVGGTREASTDTQYF
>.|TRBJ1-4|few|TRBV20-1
TGCAGTGCTAGAGTCGGGGGGCTTGGTGAAAAACTGTTTTTT
CSARVGGLGEKLFF
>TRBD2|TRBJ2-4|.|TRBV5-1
TGCGCCAGCAGCTTGTACGGAACTAGCGGGAGCGGTTGGAACATTCAGTACTTC
CASSLYGTSGSGWNIQYF
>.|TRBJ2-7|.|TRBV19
TGTGCCAGTAGTACCGGACCGACCCCAGCCTACGAGCAGTACTTC
CASSTGPTPAYEQYF
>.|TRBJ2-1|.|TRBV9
TGTGCCAGCAGCGTAGTGGACTCCTACAATGAGCAGTTCTTC
CASSVVDSYNEQFF
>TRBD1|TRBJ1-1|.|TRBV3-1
TGTGCCAGCAGCCAATCTTACAGGGGGCTAACTGAAGCTTTCTTT
CASSQSYRGLTEAFF
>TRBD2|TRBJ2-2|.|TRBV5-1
TGCGCCAGCAGCTTGCAGCCTAGCGGGAGGACGGTGACCGGGGAGCTGTTTTTT
CASSLQPSGRTVTGELFF
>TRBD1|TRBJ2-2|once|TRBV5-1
TGCGCCAGCAGCCCCAGTAGGGGGCCCCGGGAGCTGTTTTTT
CASSPSRGPRELFF
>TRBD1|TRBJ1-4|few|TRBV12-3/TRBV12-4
TGTGCCAGCAGCCCCGGGACAGGGATGGTAACTAATGAAAAACTGTTTTTT
CASSPGTGMVTNEKLFF
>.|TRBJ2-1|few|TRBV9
TGTGCCAGCGCCTTGGCTGGCAGCTCCTACAATGAGCAGTTCTTC
CASALAGSSYNEQFF
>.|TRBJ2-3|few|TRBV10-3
TGTGCCATCAGTGCCTTTCCTAGCACAGATACGCAGTATTTT
CAISAFPSTDTQYF
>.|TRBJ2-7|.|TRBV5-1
TGCGCCAGCAGTGTAGCGGTGGACTCCTCCTACGAGCAGTACTTC
CASSVAVDSSYEQYF
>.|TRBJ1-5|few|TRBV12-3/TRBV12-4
TGTGCCAGCAGTTTGGAGGGGGAAGGCAATCAGCCCCAGCATTTT
CASSLEGEGNQPQHF
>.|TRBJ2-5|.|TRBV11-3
TGTGCCAGCAGCTTAGATACCGGGACTGAGACCCAGTACTTC
CASSLDTGTETQYF
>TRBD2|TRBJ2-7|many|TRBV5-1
TGCGCCAGCAGCTTAGCGGGAGGGAACGAGCAGTACTTC
CASSLAGGNEQYF
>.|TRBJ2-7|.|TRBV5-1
TGCGCCAGCACCCAACAGGTCCCGGCCTACGAGCAGTACTTC
CASTQQVPAYEQYF
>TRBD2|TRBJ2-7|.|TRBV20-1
TGCAGTGCTACGGAGCGGGAGAGAAACGAGCAGTACTTC
CSATERERNEQYF
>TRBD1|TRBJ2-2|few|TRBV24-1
TGTGCCACCAGTGATTTAAGGGGGCCGAACACCGGGGAGCTGTTTTTT
CATSDLRGPNTGELFF
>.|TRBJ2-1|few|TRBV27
TGTGCCAGCAGTTGGGCACTCAGCTCCTACAATGAGCAGTTCTTC
CASSWALSSYNEQFF
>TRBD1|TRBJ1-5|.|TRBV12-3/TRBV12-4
TGTGCCAGCAGTAGACAGGGTGGAATTCAGCCCCAGCATTTT
CASSRQGGIQPQHF
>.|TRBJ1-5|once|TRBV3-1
TGTGCCAGCAGCCAAGTGCCGGGGAATCAGCCCCAGCATTTT
CASSQVPGNQPQHF
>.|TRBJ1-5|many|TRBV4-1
TGCGCCAGCAGCCAAGGGGGGGGGCAGCCCCAGCATTTT
CASSQGGGQPQHF
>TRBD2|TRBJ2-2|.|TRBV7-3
TGTGCCAGCAGCTCCACAGGAAGCGGGGCCGGGGAGCTGTTTTTT
CASSSTGSGAGELFF
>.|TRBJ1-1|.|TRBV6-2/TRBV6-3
TGTGCCAGCAGTAACTTCGACAGCAGAGCTTTCTTT
CASSNFDSRAFF
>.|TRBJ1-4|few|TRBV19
TGTGCCAGTATTCCAGGAGGAACAACTAATGAAAAACTGTTTTTT
CASIPGGTTNEKLFF
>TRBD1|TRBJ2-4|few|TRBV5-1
TGCGCCAGCAGCTCCGGGACAGTAAACATTCAGTACTTC
CASSSGTVNIQYF
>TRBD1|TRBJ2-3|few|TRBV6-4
TGTGCCAGCAGTCGACAGGGTTTCACAGATACGCAGTATTTT
CASSRQGFTDTQYF
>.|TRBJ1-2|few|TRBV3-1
TGTGCCAGCAGCTCGGCTGGAGGGCGATCGAGTGGCTACACCTTC
CASSSAGGRSSGYTF
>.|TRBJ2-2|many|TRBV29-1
TGCAGCGCCTCGGGGGCGCGGGCCACCGGGGAGCTGTTTTTT
CSASGARATGELFF
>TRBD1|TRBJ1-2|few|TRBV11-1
TGTGCCAGCAGCTTAGCGCCGGGACAGTCCCCGGGCTACACCTTC
CASSLAPGQSPGYTF
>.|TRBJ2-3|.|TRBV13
TGTGCCAGCAGCCGGACCCTCACCGGCCCGGATACGCAGTATTTT
CASSRTLTGPDTQYF
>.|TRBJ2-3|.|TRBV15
TGTGCCACCAGCAGGGGACCGTGGGATACGCAGTATTTT
CATSRGPWDTQYF
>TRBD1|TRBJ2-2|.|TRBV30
TGTGCCTGGAGTGTACAGGGGGCGAACACCGGGGAGCTGTTTTTT
CAWSVQGANTGELFF
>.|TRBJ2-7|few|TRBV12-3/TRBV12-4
TGTGCCAGCAGCTACACGACAAGCTACGAGCAGTACTTC
CASSYTTSYEQYF
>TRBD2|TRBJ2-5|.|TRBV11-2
TGTGCCAGCAGCTCCCTAACTAGCGGGTTTCCTCCCGTAGAGACCCAGTACTTC
CASSSLTSGFPPVETQYF
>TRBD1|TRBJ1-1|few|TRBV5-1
TGCGCCAGCAGAATCGGGACAGGGAGTTACGCTGAAGCTTTCTTT
CASRIGTGSYAEAFF
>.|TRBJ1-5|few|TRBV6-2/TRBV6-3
TGTGCCAGCATGCGGGGGCTCGATCAGCCCCAGCATTTT
CASMRGLDQPQHF
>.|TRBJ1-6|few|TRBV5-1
TGCGCCAGCAGCCAATGGCCCATCAGCTCCTATAATTCACCCCTCCACTTT
CASSQWPISSYNSPLHF
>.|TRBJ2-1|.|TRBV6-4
TGTGCCAGCAGTGTGATGGCGGGATCCTACAATGAGCAGTTCTTC
CASSVMAGSYNEQFF
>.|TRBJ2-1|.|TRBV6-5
TGTGCCAGCAGTTACTCGGGAGGTCAGTTCTTC
CASSYSGGQFF
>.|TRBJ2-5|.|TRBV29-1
TGCAGCGCTCAAGGACCGAATCGGGAGACCCAGTACTTC
CSAQGPNRETQYF
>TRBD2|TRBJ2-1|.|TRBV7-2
TGTGCCAGCAGCTTAATTCGGGGGGTCTACAATGAGCAGTTCTTC
CASSLIRGVYNEQFF
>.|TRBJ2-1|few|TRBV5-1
TGCGCCAGCAGCTTGGTTCGGGAGAAGTTCTTC
CASSLVREKFF
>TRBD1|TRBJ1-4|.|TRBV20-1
TGCAGTGCCCGGACAGGGTTTGAAAAACTGTTTTTT
CSARTGFEKLFF
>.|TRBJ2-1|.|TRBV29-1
TGCAGCGTTGAAGGTTGGTGGCGGAAAAGCAATGAGCAGTTCTTC
CSVEGWWRKSNEQFF
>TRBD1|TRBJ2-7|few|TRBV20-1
TGCAGTGCTGAACGTTCAGGGGGCGTCTACGAGCAGTACTTC
CSAERSGGVYEQYF
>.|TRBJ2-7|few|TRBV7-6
TGTGCCAGCAGCTTAGGGGTACCAGGTCTCGGGGAGCAGTACTTC
CASSLGVPGLGEQYF